This TCR beta chain was identified during a study of circulating and synovial CD4+ cells in juvenile arthritis. Germline CDR1 SGHNT, CDR2 YYREEE (reference sequence). V was trimmed by 4 bases and J by 4 bases, leaving 8 bases between them. The length of the CDR3 is 12 residues. Generated by immunoSEQ multiplex PCR, the TCRdb table keeps only in-frame clones and is missing some. The profile shows around 32,000 clones, about 95% of them singletons. This clone was counted a single time. The clonotype originates from a human donor with juvenile idiopathic arthritis. The chain recombines TRBV5-4 with TRBJ1-2, with D perhaps TRBD1 (6 bases). Specimen: CD4+ T cells from blood. CDR3 residues: CASSPDSYGYTF. The CDR3 bases are TGTGCCAGCAGCCCGGACAGCTATGGCTACACCTTC.